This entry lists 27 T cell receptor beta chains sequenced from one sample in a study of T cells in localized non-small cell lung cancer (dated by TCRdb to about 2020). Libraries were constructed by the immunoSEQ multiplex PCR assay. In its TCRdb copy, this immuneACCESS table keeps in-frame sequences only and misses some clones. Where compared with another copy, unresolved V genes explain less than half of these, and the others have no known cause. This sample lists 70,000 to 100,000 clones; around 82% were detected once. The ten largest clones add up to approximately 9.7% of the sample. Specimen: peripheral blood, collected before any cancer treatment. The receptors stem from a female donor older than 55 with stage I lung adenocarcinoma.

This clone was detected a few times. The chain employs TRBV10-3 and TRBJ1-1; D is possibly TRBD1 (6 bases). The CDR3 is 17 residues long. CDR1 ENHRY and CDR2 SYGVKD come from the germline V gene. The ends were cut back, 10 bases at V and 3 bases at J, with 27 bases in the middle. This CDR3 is CATVPAQGHRGYTEAFF. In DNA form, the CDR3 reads TGTGCCACTGTCCCGGCACAGGGCCATCGGGGTTACACTGAAGCTTTCTTT.

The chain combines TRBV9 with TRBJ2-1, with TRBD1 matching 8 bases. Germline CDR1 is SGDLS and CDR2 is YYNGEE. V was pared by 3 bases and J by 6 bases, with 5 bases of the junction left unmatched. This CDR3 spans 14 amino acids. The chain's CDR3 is CASSARGPLNEQFF. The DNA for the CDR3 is TGTGCCAGCAGCGCCAGGGGGCCCCTCAATGAGCAGTTCTTC.

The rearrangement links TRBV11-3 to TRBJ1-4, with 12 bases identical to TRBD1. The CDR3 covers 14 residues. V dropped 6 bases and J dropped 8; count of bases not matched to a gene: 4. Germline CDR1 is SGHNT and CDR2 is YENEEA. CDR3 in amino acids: CASSSGTGGEKLFF. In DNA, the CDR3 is TGTGCCAGCAGTTCCGGGACAGGGGGCGAAAAACTGTTTTTT.

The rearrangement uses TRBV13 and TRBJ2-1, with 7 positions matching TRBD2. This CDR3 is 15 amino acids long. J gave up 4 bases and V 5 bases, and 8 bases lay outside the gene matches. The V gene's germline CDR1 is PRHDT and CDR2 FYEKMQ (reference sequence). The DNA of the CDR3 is TGTGCCAGCAGCCCCCCGGGACTACTATACAATGAGCAGTTCTTC. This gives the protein CASSPPGLLYNEQFF.

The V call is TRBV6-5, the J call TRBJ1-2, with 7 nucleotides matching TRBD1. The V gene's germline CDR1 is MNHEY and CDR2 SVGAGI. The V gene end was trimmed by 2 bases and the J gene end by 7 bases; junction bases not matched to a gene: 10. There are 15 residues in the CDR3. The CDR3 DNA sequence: TGTGCCAGCAGTTACACTCTGACAGGGATAGGTGGCTACACCTTC. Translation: CASSYTLTGIGGYTF.

The CDR3, as DNA: TGTGCCAGCAGCTTAGCGCTCGGCAGTAACACTGAAGCTTTCTTT. Residues: CASSLALGSNTEAFF. The V gene is TRBV7-8, the J gene TRBJ1-1, with D unclear. This CDR3 is 15 amino acids long. Germline values: CDR1 SGHVS, CDR2 FQNEAQ. Trimming stripped 0 bases from V and 2 bases from J, with 10 bases between.

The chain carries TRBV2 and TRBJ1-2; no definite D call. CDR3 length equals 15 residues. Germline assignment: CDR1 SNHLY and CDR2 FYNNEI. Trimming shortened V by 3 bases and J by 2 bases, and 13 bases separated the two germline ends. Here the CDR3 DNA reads TGTGCCAGCAGTGAGGGAGGGAAAGGAAACTATGGCTACACCTTC. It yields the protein CASSEGGKGNYGYTF.

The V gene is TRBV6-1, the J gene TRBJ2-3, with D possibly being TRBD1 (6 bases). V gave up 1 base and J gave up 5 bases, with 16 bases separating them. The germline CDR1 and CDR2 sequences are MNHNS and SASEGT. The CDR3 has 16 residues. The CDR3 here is CASSEVSGVRVDTQYF. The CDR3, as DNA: TGTGCCAGCAGTGAAGTTTCAGGGGTTCGGGTAGATACGCAGTATTTT.

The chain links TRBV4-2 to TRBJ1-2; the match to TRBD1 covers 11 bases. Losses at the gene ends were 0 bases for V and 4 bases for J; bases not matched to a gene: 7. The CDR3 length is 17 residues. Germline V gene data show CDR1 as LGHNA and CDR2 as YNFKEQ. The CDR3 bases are TGTGCCAGCAGCCAAGACGCGGGGACAGGGGGATTCTATGGCTACACCTTC. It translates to CASSQDAGTGGFYGYTF.

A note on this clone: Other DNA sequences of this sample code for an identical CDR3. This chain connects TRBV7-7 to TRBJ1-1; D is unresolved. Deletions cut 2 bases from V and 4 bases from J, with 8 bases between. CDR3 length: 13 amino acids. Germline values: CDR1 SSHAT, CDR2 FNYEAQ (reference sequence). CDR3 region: CASSLSGGTEAFF. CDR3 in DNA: TGTGCCAGCAGCTTATCCGGAGGCACTGAAGCTTTCTTT.

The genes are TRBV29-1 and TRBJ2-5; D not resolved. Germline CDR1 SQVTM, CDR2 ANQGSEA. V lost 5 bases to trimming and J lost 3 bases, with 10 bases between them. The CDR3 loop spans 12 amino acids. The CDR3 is CSVTTAEETQYF. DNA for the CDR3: TGCAGCGTTACCACAGCCGAAGAGACCCAGTACTTC.

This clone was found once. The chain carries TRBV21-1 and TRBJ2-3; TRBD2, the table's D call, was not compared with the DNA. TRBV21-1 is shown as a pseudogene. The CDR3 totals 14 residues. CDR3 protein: CASFALRLADTQYF. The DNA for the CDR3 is TGTGCCAGCTTCGCCCTCCGACTGGCAGATACGCAGTATTTT.

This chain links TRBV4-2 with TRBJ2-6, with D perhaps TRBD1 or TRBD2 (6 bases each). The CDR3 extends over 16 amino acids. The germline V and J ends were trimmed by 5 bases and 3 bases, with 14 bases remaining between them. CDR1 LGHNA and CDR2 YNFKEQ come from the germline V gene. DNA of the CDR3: TGTGCCAGCAGCTCTCCGGGGGCAGGTGGGGCCAACGTCCTGACTTTC. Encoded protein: CASSSPGAGGANVLTF.

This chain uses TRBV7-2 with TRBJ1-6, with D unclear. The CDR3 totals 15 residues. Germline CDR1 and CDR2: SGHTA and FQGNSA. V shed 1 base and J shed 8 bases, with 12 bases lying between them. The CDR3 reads CASSLGSMRDSPLHF. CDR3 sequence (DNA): TGTGCCAGCAGCTTAGGGTCCATGAGAGATTCACCCCTCCACTTT. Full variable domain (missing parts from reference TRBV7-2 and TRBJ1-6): GAGVSQSPSNKVTEKGKDVELRCDPISGHTALYWYRQSLGQGLEFLIYFQGNSAPDKSGLPSDRFSAERTGGSVSTLTIQRTQQEDSAVYLCASSLGSMRDSPLHFGNGTRLTVT.

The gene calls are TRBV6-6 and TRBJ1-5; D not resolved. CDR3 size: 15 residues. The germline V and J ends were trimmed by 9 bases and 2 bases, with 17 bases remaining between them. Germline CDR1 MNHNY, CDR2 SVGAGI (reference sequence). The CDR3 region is CASTSWEVGNQPQHF. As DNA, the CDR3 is TGTGCCAGTACGAGTTGGGAGGTTGGCAATCAGCCCCAGCATTTT.

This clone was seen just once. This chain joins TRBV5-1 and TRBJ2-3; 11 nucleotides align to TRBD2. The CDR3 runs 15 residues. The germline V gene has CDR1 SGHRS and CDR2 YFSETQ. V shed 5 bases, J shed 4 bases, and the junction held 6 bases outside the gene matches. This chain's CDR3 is CASSLAGGPSDTQYF. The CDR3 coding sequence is TGCGCCAGCAGTTTAGCGGGGGGGCCATCAGATACGCAGTATTTT.

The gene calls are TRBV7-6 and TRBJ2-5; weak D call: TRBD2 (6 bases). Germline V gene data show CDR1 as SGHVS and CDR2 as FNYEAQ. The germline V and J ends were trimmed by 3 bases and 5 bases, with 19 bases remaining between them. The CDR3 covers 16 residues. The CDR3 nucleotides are TGTGCCAGCAGCTTCTGGCTCACCGGGGGTAGCGAGACCCAGTACTTC. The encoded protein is CASSFWLTGGSETQYF.

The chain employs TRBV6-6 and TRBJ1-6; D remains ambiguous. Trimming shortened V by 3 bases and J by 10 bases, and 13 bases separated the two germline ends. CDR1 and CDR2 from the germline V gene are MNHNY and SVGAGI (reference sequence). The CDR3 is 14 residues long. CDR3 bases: TGTGCCAGCAGTTATGTTCTTGGCTCATCACCCCTCCACTTT. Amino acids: CASSYVLGSSPLHF.

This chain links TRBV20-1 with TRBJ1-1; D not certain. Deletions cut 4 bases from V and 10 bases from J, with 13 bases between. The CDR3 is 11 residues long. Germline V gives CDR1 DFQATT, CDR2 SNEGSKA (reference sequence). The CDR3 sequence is CSATPQGRAFF. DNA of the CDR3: TGCAGTGCTACCCCCCAAGGGAGAGCTTTCTTT.

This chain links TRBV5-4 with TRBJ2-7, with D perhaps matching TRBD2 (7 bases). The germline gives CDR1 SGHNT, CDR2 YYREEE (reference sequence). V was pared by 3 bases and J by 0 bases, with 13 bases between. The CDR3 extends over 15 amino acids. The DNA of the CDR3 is TGTGCCAGCAGCTGGGAGGGGGGAAGCTCCTACGAGCAGTACTTC. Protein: CASSWEGGSSYEQYF.

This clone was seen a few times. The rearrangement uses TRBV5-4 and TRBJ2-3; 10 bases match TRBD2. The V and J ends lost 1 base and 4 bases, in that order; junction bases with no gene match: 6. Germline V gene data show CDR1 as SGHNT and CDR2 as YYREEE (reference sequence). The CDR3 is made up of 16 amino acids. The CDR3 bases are TGTGCCAGCAGCTTGAGAGCGGGGGGGCGCGCAGATACGCAGTATTTT. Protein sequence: CASSLRAGGRADTQYF.

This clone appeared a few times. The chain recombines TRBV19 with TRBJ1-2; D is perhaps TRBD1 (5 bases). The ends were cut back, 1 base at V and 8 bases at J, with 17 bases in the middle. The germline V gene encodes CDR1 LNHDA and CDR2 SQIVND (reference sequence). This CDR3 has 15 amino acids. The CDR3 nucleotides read TGTGCCAGTAGTATAGGCGGGAGCGGGCAGGGAGGCTACACCTTC. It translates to CASSIGGSGQGGYTF.

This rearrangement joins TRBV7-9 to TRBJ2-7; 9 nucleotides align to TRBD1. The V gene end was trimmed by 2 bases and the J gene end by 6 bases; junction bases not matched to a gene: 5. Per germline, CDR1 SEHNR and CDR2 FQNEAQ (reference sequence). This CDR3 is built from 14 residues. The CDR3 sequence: CASSLTGGVGEQYF. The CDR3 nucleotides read TGTGCCAGCAGCTTAACAGGGGGCGTGGGCGAGCAGTACTTC.

The CDR3 loop reads CASHTGDNPYNSPLHF. CDR3 coding DNA: TGTGCCAGCCACACAGGCGACAACCCCTATAATTCACCCCTCCACTTT. The J gene is TRBJ1-6, the V gene TRBV27, with a tentative D call TRBD1 (5 bases). CDR1 is MNHEY and CDR2 is SMNVEV in the germline V gene (reference sequence). V lost 8 bases and J 2 bases, leaving 16 bases between the germline ends. The CDR3 sequence is 16 residues long.

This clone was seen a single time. CDR3 nucleotides: TGTGCCAGCAGTCCTAGCGGGGGGGGGAACAATGAGCAGTTCTTC. It is translated as CASSPSGGGNNEQFF. This chain joins TRBV6-4 and TRBJ2-1; 12 bases line up with TRBD2. Trimming took 5 bases from V and 5 from J; bases not matched to a gene: 4. The CDR3 contains 15 residues. Germline values: CDR1 MRHNA, CDR2 SNTAGT.

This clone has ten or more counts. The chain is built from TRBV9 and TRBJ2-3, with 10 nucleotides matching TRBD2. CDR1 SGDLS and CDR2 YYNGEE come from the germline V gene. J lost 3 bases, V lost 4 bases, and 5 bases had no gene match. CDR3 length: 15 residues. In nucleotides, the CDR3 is TGTGCCAGCAGCCCAGTAGCGGGAGGTACAGATACGCAGTATTTT. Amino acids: CASSPVAGGTDTQYF.

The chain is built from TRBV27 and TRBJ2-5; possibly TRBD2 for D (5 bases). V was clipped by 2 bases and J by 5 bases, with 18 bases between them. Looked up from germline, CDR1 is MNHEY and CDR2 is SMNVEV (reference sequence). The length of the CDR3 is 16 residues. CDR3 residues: CASSLGLNVGRETQYF. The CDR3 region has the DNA TGTGCCAGCAGTTTAGGACTGAATGTAGGTCGGGAGACCCAGTACTTC.